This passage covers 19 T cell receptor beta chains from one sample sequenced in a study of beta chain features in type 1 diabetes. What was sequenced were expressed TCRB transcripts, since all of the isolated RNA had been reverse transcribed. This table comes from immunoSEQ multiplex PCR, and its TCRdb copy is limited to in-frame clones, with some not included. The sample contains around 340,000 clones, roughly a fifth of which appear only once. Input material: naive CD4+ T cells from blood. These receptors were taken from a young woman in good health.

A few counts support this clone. This chain's CDR3 is CASSLMTESTEAFF. The CDR3 region has the DNA TGCGCCAGCAGCCTAATGACAGAGTCCACTGAAGCTTTCTTT. The rearrangement uses TRBV4-3 and TRBJ1-1, with D possibly TRBD1 on 5 matching bases. This CDR3 has 14 residues. Trimming pared 4 bases from V and 4 bases from J, leaving 13 bases between. Germline values: CDR1 LGHNA, CDR2 YSLEER.

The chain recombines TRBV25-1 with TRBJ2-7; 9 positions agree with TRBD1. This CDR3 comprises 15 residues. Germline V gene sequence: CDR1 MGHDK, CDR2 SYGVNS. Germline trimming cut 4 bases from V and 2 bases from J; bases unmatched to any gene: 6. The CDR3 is CASSASGTGPYEQYF. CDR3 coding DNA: TGTGCCAGCAGTGCATCCGGGACAGGGCCCTACGAGCAGTACTTC.

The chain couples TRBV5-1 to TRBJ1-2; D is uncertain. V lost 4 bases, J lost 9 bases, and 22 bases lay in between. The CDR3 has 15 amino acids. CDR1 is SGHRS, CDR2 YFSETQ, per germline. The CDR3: CASSGSTGPEMSYTF. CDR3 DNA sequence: TGCGCCAGCAGCGGATCTACTGGGCCGGAAATGAGCTACACCTTC.

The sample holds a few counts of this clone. The CDR3 loop reads CASSLLAGPDTQYF. CDR3 nucleotides: TGTGCCAGCAGCTTACTCGCGGGGCCAGATACGCAGTATTTT. The genes are TRBV7-8 and TRBJ2-3; D is perhaps TRBD2 (6 bases). Trimming pared 2 bases from V and 4 bases from J, leaving 10 bases between. CDR3 length: 14 residues. The V gene's germline CDR1 is SGHVS and CDR2 FQNEAQ.

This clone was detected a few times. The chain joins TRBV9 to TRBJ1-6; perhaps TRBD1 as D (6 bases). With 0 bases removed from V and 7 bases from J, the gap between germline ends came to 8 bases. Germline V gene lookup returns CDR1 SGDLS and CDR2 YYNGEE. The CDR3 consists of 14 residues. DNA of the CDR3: TGTGCCAGCAGCGTAGAACAGGGAAATTCACCCCTCCACTTT. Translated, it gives CASSVEQGNSPLHF.

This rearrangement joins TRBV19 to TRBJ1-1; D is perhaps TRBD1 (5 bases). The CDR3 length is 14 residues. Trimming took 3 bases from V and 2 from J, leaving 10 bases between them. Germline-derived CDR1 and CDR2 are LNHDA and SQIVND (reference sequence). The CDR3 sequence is CASSMARVNTEAFF. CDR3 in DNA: TGTGCCAGTAGTATGGCCAGGGTAAACACTGAAGCTTTCTTT.

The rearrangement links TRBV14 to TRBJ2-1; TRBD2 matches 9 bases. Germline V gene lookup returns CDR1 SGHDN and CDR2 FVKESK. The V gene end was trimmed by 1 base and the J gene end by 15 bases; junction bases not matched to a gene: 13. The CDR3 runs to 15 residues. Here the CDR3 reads CASSQGAGGRAGLFF. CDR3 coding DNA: TGTGCCAGCAGCCAAGGAGCGGGCGGGAGGGCCGGGCTGTTCTTC.

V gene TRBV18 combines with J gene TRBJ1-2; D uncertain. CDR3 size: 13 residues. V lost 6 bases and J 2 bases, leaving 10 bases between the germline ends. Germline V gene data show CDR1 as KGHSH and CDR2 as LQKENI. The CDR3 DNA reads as TGTGCCAGCTCCACCTACGGGAACTATGGCTACACCTTC. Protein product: CASSTYGNYGYTF. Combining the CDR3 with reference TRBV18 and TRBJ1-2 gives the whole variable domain NAGVMQNPRHLVRRRGQEARLRCSPMKGHSHVYWYRQLPEEGLKFMVYLQKENIIDESGMPKERFSAEFPKEGPSILRIQQVVRGDSAAYFCASSTYGNYGYTFGSGTRLTVV.

CDR3 residues: CASSPASGDNEQFF. CDR3 DNA: TGCGCCAGCAGCCCTGCTAGCGGGGACAATGAGCAGTTCTTC. The chain has TRBV5-1 and TRBJ2-1, with 9 bases matching TRBD2. V shed 4 bases, J shed 5 bases, and the junction held 4 bases outside the gene matches. Germline V gene lookup returns CDR1 SGHRS and CDR2 YFSETQ. This CDR3 has 14 amino acids.

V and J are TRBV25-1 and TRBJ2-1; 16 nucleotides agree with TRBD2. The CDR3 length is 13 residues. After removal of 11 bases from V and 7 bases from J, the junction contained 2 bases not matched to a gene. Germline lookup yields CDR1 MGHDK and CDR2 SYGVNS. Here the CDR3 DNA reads TGTGCCGCGGGACTAGCGGGGGGGAATGAGCAGTTCTTC. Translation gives CAAGLAGGNEQFF. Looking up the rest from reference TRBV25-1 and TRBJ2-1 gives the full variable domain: EADIYQTPRYLVIGTGKKITLECSQTMGHDKMYWYQQDPGMELHLIHYSYGVNSTEKGDLSSESTVSRIRTEHFPLTLESARPSHTSQYLCAAGLAGGNEQFFGPGTRLTVL.

Here the CDR3 DNA reads TGTGCCAGCAGCCAAGACACGGGGGTAATGTACACTGAAGCTTTCTTT. This translates into CASSQDTGVMYTEAFF. The rearrangement uses TRBV14 and TRBJ1-1, with a weak D call TRBD1 (5 bases). This CDR3 comprises 16 residues. The germline V gene encodes CDR1 SGHDN and CDR2 FVKESK. Deletions cut 0 bases from V and 3 bases from J, with 14 bases between. The full variable domain, its missing parts supplied by reference TRBV14 and TRBJ1-1, is EAGVTQFPSHSVIEKGQTVTLRCDPISGHDNLYWYRRVMGKEIKFLLHFVKESKQDESGMPNNRFLAERTGGTYSTLKVQPAELEDSGVYFCASSQDTGVMYTEAFFGQGTRLTVV.

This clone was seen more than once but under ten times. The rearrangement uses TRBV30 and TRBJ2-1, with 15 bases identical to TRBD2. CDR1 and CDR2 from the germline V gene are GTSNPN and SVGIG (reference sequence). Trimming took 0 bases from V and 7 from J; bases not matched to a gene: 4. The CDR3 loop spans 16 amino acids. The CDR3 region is CAWSVGLAGGRNEQFF. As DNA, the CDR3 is TGTGCCTGGAGTGTAGGACTAGCGGGGGGGCGAAATGAGCAGTTCTTC. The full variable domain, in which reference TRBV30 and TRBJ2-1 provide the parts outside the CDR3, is SQTIHQWPATLVQPVGSPLSLECTVEGTSNPNLYWYRQAAGRGLQLLFYSVGIGQISSEVPQNLSASRPQDRQFILSSKKLLLSDSGFYLCAWSVGLAGGRNEQFFGPGTRLTVL.

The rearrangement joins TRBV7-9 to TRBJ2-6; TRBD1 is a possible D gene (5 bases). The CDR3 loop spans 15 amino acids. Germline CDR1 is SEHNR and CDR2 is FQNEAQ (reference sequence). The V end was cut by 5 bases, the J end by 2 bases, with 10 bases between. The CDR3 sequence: CASSNRLTGANVLTF. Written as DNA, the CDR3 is TGTGCCAGCAGCAACAGGCTAACTGGGGCCAACGTCCTGACTTTC.

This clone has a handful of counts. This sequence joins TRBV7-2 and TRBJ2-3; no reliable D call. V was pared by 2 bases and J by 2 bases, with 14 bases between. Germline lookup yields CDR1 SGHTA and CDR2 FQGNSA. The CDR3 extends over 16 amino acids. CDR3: CASSLPPQDFTDTQYF. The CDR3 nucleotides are TGTGCCAGCAGCTTACCCCCGCAGGATTTCACAGATACGCAGTATTTT.

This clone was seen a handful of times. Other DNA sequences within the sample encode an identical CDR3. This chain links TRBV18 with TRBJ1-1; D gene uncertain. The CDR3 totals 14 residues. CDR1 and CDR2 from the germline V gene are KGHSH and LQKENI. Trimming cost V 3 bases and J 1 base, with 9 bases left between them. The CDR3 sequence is CASSPGTENTEAFF. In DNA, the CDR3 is TGTGCCAGCTCACCCGGAACAGAGAACACTGAAGCTTTCTTT.

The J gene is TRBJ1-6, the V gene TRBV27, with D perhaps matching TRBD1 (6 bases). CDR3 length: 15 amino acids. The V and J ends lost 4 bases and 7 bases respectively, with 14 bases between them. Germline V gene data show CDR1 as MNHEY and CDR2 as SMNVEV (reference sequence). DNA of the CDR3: TGTGCCAGCAGTTGGGCAGGGGTCACGAATTCACCCCTCCACTTT. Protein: CASSWAGVTNSPLHF.

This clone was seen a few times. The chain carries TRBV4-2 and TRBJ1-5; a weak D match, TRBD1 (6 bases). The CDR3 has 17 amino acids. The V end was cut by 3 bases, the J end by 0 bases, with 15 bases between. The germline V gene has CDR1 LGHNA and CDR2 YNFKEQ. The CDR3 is CASSQRATGTSNQPQHF. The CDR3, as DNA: TGTGCCAGCAGCCAGAGGGCTACAGGGACTAGCAATCAGCCCCAGCATTTT.

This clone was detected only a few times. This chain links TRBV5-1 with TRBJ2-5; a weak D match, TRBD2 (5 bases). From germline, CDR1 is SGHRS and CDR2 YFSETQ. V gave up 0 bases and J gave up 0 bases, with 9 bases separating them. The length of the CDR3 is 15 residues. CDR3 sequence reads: CASSLATINQETQYF. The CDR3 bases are TGCGCCAGCAGCTTGGCGACTATCAACCAAGAGACCCAGTACTTC.

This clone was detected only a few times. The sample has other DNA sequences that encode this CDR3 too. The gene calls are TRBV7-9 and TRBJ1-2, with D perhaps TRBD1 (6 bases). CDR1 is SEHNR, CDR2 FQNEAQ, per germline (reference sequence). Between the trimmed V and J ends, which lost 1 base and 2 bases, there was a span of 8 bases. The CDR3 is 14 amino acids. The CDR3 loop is CASSLGTANYGYTF. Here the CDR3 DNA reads TGTGCCAGCAGCTTAGGGACAGCGAACTATGGCTACACCTTC.